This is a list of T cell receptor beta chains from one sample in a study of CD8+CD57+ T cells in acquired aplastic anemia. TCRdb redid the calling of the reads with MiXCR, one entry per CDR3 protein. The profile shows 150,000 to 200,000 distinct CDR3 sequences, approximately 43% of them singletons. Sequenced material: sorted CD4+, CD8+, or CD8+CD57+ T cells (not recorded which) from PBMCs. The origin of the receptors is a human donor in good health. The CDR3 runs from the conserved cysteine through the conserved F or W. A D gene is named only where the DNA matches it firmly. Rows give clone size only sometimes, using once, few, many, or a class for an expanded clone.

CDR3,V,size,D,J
CARDLVTDTQYF,TRBV14,.,.,TRBJ2-3
CTASSYWRSRPETQYF,TRBV29-1,.,.,TRBJ2-5
CAWSVWEVGDEQYF,TRBV30,few,.,TRBJ2-7
CASSMGPAGETQYF,TRBV14,many,.,TRBJ2-5
CASSWDRVGTEAFF,TRBV6-5,.,TRBD1,TRBJ1-1
CAISDRGRGGDNNEQFF,TRBV10-3,many,TRBD2,TRBJ2-1
CSAARQTNNEQFF,TRBV20-1,many,.,TRBJ2-1
CASSPTGTGGGQPQHF,TRBV6-6,many,TRBD1,TRBJ1-5
CASSLVFYGGGDGANVLTF,TRBV11-2,.,.,TRBJ2-6
CAGRAGNRPQETQYF,TRBV2,.,.,TRBJ2-5
CASRHGLARETQYF,TRBV6-1,many,TRBD2,TRBJ2-5
CAIPSEGGPPLSGANVLTF,TRBV10-3,.,.,TRBJ2-6
CASSPRTGGTSGANVLTF,TRBV11-2,once,TRBD1,TRBJ2-6
CASSVGRRNTEAFF,TRBV19,few,.,TRBJ1-1
CASRGFQETQYF,TRBV2,many,.,TRBJ2-5
CASSLGLARNEQFF,TRBV7-2,once,.,TRBJ2-1
CASIPRIGGTGSYEQYF,TRBV6-5,many,TRBD1,TRBJ2-7
CASSLNQGVTEAFF,TRBV11-2,.,.,TRBJ1-1
CASSPVINQPQHF,TRBV19,.,.,TRBJ1-5
CASSGKLGPYEQFF,TRBV10-2,.,.,TRBJ2-1
CASSLVWTEQYF,TRBV12-3/TRBV12-4,many,.,TRBJ2-7
CSARDLAAEFLYEQYF,TRBV20-1,.,TRBD2,TRBJ2-7
CSARDLTSGEEETQYF,TRBV20-1,once,TRBD2,TRBJ2-5
CATSRDRAGGSDEQYF,TRBV15,.,TRBD2,TRBJ2-7
CATSGLTPGTLGELFF,TRBV24-1,.,.,TRBJ2-2
CASSEGQGSSPLHF,TRBV10-1,.,.,TRBJ1-6
CSARDSWNTEAFF,TRBV29-1,.,TRBD1,TRBJ1-1
CASTIRETQYF,TRBV6-1,.,.,TRBJ2-5
CSAFTTSGNWVEQFF,TRBV20-1,many,TRBD2,TRBJ2-1
CSATGGLTDTQYF,TRBV29-1,.,TRBD1,TRBJ2-3
CASSEAWGAFF,TRBV2,.,.,TRBJ1-1
CASSGQGRTEAFF,TRBV10-1,many,TRBD1,TRBJ1-1